The sequence of this T cell receptor beta chain was determined in a study of human T cells and chemical hapten exposure (dated by TCRdb to about 2021). With regard to the full study: For sensitization, 2% DPC in acetone was applied to a 2 cm by 2 cm area of upper inner arm skin. Throughout the study period of around 24 weeks, patients also received therapeutic DPC doses to the scalp every week. Patch testing was performed on the upper back with Finn chambers containing 0.01% DPC, and the patch tests were scored after 6 days according to International Contact Dermatitis Research Group standards. The patient cohort, mostly female, included alopecia areata with under or over 50% scalp involvement, alopecia totalis and alopecia universalis. Libraries were combined into a pool for sequencing, and differences in TCR yield between samples came mainly from small differences in library volumes within the pool. This study followed changes in the peripheral blood TCR repertoire in vivo during primary and secondary sensitization of alopecia patients to the hapten diphenylcyclopropenone (DPC). Patient blood was sampled pre-sensitization (week 0) and at 2, 6 and about 24 weeks after DPC sensitization. About 30 alopecia patients provided blood for TCR sequencing at one to four time points (pre-sensitization, 2, 6 and 24 weeks).

Library preparation was by RACE. Sequencing was performed on a NextSeq 500. During library preparation, unique molecular identifiers were attached to individual cDNA molecules so that TCRs could be counted in a quantitative, reproducible way. From each blood RNA sample, both TCR alpha and TCR beta chains were sequenced. From the authors' description of their analysis: The median number of TCRs per sample was approximately 96,000, ranging from roughly 23,224 to 690,600. V, J and CDR3 annotation of the TCR reads was carried out using the Decombinator software suite. Every sample was subsampled to the same number of TCRs (28,000) for the PS versus PT1 abundance plots. Expanded TCRs were defined as absent before sensitization and observed at least eight times at the 2-week time point. The public reads were run again by TCRdb, first through fastp at Q25 and then through MiXCR, and only productive beta chains were kept. Rows with one shared CDR3 protein collapse into an entry with the most common genes and DNA. TCRdb, rather than the study authors, made the V and J calls. This sample has approximately 60,000 distinct CDR3 sequences in its table, and roughly 10% of those were observed once. 3% to 4.5% of the sample is taken by the ten largest.

This clonotype was seen ten or more times. The specificity of this receptor is unknown. Per-base qualities were not stored, and no clone one base away is much larger. The time point label on this specimen signifies: pre-sensitization, week 0. The meaning of the sample's treatment or condition label: therapeutic diphenylcyclopropenone sensitization with weekly scalp DPC. At each patch-test visit, blood was drawn before the patch test was applied. Patients were considered eligible if aged 18 to 70, diagnosed with alopecia and deemed suitable for DPC therapy, and patients were excluded if pregnant. Total RNA was extracted from unfractionated whole blood collected in Tempus Blood RNA tubes. On the study overall, not on this receptor specifically: A positive correlation was found between the number of PT1 expanded TCRs and patch test score, with significance reached at thresholds 8, 16 and 32 but not 4. After repeated subsampling, the strength of the expansion versus patch-test correlation and the threshold at which it became significant changed. All patients had alopecia, a presumed autoimmune disease, so their immune response might differ from that of healthy individuals. DPC sensitization did not change how many TCRs were above 1 in 1000 frequency, and no evidence was found of alterations in global repertoire structure. Significantly more large CDR3 similarity clusters were formed by expanded TCRs than by pre-sensitization or healthy control sets, consistent with antigen-driven responses.

The junction carries 9 bases between V and J, which are trimmed by 1 base and 3 bases respectively. The CDR3 runs 13 amino acids, cysteine and phenylalanine included. Of all the DNA, just the CDR3 is kept, 39 bases in frame from base 1. CDR1 DFQATT and CDR2 SNEGSKA were looked up in the germline V gene (reference sequence). The chain is assembled from TRBV20-1 and TRBJ1-1; the D gene identity is not certain. The clonotype was recovered from a woman aged 40 to 49 with alopecia areata. Some clones in this sample may be carry-over from other donors' samples. The sequencing here drew on whole blood, taken in connection with sensitization to the hapten diphenylcyclopropenone (DPC). CDR3 reads: CSARGASHTEAFF. The nucleotide sequence reads as follows: TGCAGTGCTAGAGGTGCTTCCCACACTGAAGCTTTCTTT.